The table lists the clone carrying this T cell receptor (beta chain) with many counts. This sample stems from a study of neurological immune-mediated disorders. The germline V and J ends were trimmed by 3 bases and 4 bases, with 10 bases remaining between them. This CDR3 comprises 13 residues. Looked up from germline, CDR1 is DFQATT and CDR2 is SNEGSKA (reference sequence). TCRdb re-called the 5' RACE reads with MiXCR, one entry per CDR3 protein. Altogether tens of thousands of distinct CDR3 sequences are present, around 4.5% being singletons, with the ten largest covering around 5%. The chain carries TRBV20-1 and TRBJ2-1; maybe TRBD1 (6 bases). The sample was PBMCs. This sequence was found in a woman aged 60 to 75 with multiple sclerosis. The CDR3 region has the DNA TGCAGTGCTAGGGTGACAGGATACAATGAGCAGTTCTTC. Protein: CSARVTGYNEQFF.